The clone carrying this T cell receptor beta chain came up a few times. Its antigen is still unknown. This entry is derived from a study of T-cell memory formation after mild COVID-19. Study conclusions and caveats: There was a balanced CD4/CD8 profile in clones contracting day 15 to 85, and later expanders leaned CD4+. Among clones peaking at day 37 in the second wave, SARS-CoV-2 specificity remained unconfirmed.

Via MiXCR, TCRdb re-called the 5' RACE reads, giving one row per CDR3 protein. Here the sample spans hundreds of thousands of distinct CDR3 sequences, roughly 20% being singletons. This CDR3 has 16 amino acids. Germline V gene sequence: CDR1 MNHEY, CDR2 SVGAGI. V was clipped by 7 bases and J by 0 bases, with 19 bases between them. The source material was PBMCs or a T cell subset sorted from them (not recorded which). The chain links TRBV6-5 to TRBJ2-7, with D unresolved. This sequence originates from an adult woman who had mild COVID-19 (a few samples of this study predate the infection). Cell type and time point are not known. The CDR3 is CASTHPVGLGSYEQYF. The DNA for the CDR3 is TGTGCCAGCACCCATCCAGTAGGATTGGGCTCCTACGAGCAGTACTTC.